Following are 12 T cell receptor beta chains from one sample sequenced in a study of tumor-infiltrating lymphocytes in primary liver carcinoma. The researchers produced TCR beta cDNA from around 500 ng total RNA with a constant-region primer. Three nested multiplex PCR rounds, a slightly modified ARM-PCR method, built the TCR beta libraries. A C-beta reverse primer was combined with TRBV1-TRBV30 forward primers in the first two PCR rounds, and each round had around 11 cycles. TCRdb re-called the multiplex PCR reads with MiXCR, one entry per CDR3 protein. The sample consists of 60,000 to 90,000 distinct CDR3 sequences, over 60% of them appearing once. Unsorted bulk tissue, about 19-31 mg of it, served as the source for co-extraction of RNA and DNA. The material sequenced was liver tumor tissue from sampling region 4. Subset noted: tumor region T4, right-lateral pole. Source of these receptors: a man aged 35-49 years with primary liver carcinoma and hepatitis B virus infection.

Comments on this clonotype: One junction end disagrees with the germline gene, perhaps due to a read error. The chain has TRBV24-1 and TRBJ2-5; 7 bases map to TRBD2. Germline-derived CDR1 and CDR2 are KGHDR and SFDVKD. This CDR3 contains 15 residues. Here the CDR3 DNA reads TGTGTCACCAGCGAAGGGACTAACCTTCGAGAGATCCAGTACTTC. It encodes CVTSEGTNLREIQYF.

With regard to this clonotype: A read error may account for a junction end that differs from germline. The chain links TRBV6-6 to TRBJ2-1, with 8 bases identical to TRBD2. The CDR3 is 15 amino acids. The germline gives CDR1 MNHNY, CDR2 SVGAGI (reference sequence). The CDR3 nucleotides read TGTGCCAGCAGTTTCGGTAGCGGGGATTGCAATGAGCAGTTCTTT. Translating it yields CASSFGSGDCNEQFF.

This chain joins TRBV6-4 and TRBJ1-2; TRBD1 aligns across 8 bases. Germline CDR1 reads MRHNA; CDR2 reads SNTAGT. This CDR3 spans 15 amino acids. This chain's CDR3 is CTTRQGASGNYGYTF. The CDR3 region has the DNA TGTACCACTCGTCAGGGGGCGAGTGGTAACTATGGCTACACCTTC.

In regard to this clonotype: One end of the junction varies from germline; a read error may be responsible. CDR3 sequence: CANSSTSLAEETQYF. In DNA form, the CDR3 reads TGTGCCAACAGTTCCACCTCTCTAGCTGAAGAGACCCAGTATTTC. The chain combines TRBV28 with TRBJ2-5; a weak D match, TRBD2 (5 bases). Germline CDR1 is MDHEN and CDR2 is SYDVKM. This CDR3 has 15 residues.

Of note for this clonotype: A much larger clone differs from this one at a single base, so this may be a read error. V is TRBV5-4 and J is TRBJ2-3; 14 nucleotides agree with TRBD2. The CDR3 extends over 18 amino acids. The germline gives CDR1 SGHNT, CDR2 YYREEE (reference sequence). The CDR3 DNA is TGTGCCAGCAGCTTGGAGGGACTAGCGGGAGTGGGCACAGATACGCAGTGTTTT. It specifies CASSLEGLAGVGTDTQCF.

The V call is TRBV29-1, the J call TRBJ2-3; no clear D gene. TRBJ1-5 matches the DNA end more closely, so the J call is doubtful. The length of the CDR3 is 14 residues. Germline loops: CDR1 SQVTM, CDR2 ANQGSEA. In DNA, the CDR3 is TGCAGTGCCATTTTGATAGATGGCAGAGATACGCAGCATTTT. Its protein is CSAILIDGRDTQHF.

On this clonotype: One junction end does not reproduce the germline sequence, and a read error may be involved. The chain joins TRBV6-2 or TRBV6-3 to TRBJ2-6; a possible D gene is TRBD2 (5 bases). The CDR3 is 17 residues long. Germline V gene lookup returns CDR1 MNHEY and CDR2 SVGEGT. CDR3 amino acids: CASRDGRGYSGDNVLTF. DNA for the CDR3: TGTGCCAGCAGAGACGGACGGGGTTACTCTGGGGACAACGTCCTGACTTTC.

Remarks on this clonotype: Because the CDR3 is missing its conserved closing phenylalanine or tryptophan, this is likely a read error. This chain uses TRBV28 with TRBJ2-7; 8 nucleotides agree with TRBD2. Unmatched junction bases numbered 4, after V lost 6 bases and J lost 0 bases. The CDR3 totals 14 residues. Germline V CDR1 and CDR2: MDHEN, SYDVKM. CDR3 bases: TGTGCCAGCAGGGACGCGGGAGGCTCCTACGAGCAGTACCTC. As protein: CASRDAGGSYEQYL.

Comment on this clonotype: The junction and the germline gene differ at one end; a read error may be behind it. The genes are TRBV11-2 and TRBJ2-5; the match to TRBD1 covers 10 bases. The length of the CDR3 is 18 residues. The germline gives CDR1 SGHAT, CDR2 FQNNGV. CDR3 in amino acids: CSSSSYARTGGSQETQYF. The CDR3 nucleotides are TGTTCCAGCAGCTCGTACGCAAGGACAGGGGGTTCCCAAGAGACCCAATACTTC.

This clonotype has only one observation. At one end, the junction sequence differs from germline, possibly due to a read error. The CDR3 DNA is TGTGCCAGCAGACCCGAGACGGATAGCAATCAGCCCCGGCATTTT. As protein: CASRPETDSNQPRHF. The chain links TRBV6-6 to TRBJ1-5; D is unclear. CDR3 length: 15 amino acids. Germline lookup yields CDR1 MNHNY and CDR2 SVGAGI (reference sequence).

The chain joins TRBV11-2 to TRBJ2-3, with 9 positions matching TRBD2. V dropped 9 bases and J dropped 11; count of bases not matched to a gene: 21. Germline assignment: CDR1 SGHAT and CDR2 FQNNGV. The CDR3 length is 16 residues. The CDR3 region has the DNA TGTGCCAGTAGCCACCCGACTAGCGGCAGCACAGATGTGCAGTATTTT. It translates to CASSHPTSGSTDVQYF.

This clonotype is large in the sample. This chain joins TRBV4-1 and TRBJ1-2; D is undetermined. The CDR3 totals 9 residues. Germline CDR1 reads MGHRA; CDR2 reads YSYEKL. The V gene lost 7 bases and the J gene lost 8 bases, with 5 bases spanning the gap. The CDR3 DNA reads TGCGCCAGCAAACCGGGCTACACCTTC. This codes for CASKPGYTF.